Listed here is a single TCR beta chain. Germline lookup yields CDR1 DFQATT and CDR2 SNEGSKA (reference sequence). V was clipped by 3 bases and J by 7 bases, with 19 bases between them. This CDR3 comprises 14 residues. The data belong to a study of blood T cell repertoires in COVID-19. Overall study: Sources were T cells, B-cell-depleted T cells, or PBMCs; the material itself was cDNA or gDNA.

Authors' data handling: Estimation of nucleated cell counts relied on the amplification of reference gene primers. Profiled with immunoSEQ multiplex PCR; TCRdb holds only in-frame clones, not every one. D and trimming come from the DNA, and the V and J calls and clone size come from that table. The table records about 220,000 clones, 80% of them present only once. Material: peripheral blood. V is TRBV20-1 and J is TRBJ2-7; perhaps TRBD2 as D (7 bases). The TCR sequence derives from a woman aged 70 to 79 with acute or convalescent COVID-19. The CDR3 loop is CSASIHAGAKEQYF. The DNA of the CDR3 is TGCAGTGCTAGTATCCACGCGGGGGCAAAAGAGCAGTACTTC.